The 20 T cell receptor beta chains given below trace back to one sample, sequenced in a study of blood T cell repertoires in COVID-19 (dated by TCRdb to 2019 to 2021). The library was generated by the immunoSEQ multiplex PCR assay. What TCRdb holds here is the immuneACCESS table cut down to in-frame rearrangements. Part of the clones is not present; checked against another copy, under half of the missing clones reflect an unresolved V gene, and the others are unexplained. Counted in this sample were 9,500 to 15,000 clones; 72% of them appeared once. The ten largest clones capture around 9.1% of the sample. Specimen: peripheral blood. The receptors were sampled from a man aged 55 to 70 with COVID-19, enrolled during active disease.

The chain joins TRBV7-3 to TRBJ2-1; 8 bases are a match to TRBD2. The V gene end was trimmed by 4 bases and the J gene end by 8 bases; junction bases not matched to a gene: 7. Germline V gives CDR1 SGHTA, CDR2 FQGTGA. The CDR3 consists of 14 residues. In nucleotides, the CDR3 is TGTGCCAGCAGCTACGGACTAGCTGGGGATGAGCAGTTCTTC. Its translation is CASSYGLAGDEQFF. The whole variable domain, filled in from reference TRBV7-3 and TRBJ2-1, reads GAGVSQTPSNKVTEKGKYVELRCDPISGHTALYWYRQSLGQGPEFLIYFQGTGAADDSGLPNDRFFAVRPEGSVSTLKIQRTERGDSAVYLCASSYGLAGDEQFFGPGTRLTVL.

This chain connects TRBV28 to TRBJ1-3; D is undetermined. The CDR3 is made up of 16 amino acids. The germline V and J ends were trimmed by 6 bases and 4 bases, with 19 bases remaining between them. Germline loops: CDR1 MDHEN, CDR2 SYDVKM. DNA of the CDR3: TGTGCCAGCAGATCACCCGGGAAGGTTACAGGAAACACCATATATTTT. Protein sequence: CASRSPGKVTGNTIYF.

This clone appeared a single time. The V and J genes are TRBV18 and TRBJ1-5, with D maybe TRBD1 (6 bases). V lost 4 bases and J lost 4, with 11 bases in between. The CDR3 runs 14 residues. CDR1 and CDR2 from the germline V gene are KGHSH and LQKENI. CDR3 bases: TGTGCCAGCTCACGGGACAACGGTAATCAGCCCCAGCATTTT. It encodes CASSRDNGNQPQHF.

This chain connects TRBV27 to TRBJ2-7, with D possibly matching TRBD1 (6 bases). Trimming cost V 6 bases and J 0 bases, with 6 bases left between them. Germline loops: CDR1 MNHEY, CDR2 SMNVEV (reference sequence). This CDR3 spans 12 amino acids. The DNA of the CDR3 is TGTGCCAGCAGGGACAGCTCCTACGAGCAGTACTTC. This sequence encodes CASRDSSYEQYF.

In this sample, this clone turned up a few times. The V and J genes are TRBV5-4 and TRBJ1-6; maybe TRBD1 (6 bases). The CDR3 totals 14 residues. Germline V gives CDR1 SGHNT, CDR2 YYREEE (reference sequence). Trimming took off 2 bases at V and 8 bases at J, with 11 bases between the two ends. In nucleotides, the CDR3 is TGTGCCAGCAGCTTACAGGGAATCCATTCACCCCTCCACTTT. It is translated as CASSLQGIHSPLHF.

This clone was recorded a few times. The chain is built from TRBV18 and TRBJ2-3; the match to TRBD2 covers 10 bases. The CDR3 is 19 amino acids. The germline CDR1 and CDR2 sequences are KGHSH and LQKENI. Trimming removed 4 bases from V and 0 bases from J; junction bases left unmatched: 13. The CDR3 loop reads CASSLFGPSGGKSTDTQYF. The CDR3 DNA reads TGTGCCAGCTCACTCTTCGGGCCTAGCGGGGGTAAGAGCACAGATACGCAGTATTTT. The whole variable domain, filled in from reference TRBV18 and TRBJ2-3, reads NAGVMQNPRHLVRRRGQEARLRCSPMKGHSHVYWYRQLPEEGLKFMVYLQKENIIDESGMPKERFSAEFPKEGPSILRIQQVVRGDSAAYFCASSLFGPSGGKSTDTQYFGPGTRLTVL.

This clone was observed a handful of times. V gene TRBV6-2 or TRBV6-3 combines with J gene TRBJ1-2; 7 bases map to TRBD1. The CDR3 covers 17 residues. Germline V lookup: CDR1 MNHEY, CDR2 SVGEGT. V dropped 5 bases and J dropped 2; count of bases not matched to a gene: 14. CDR3 region: CASSGVSDRRNNYGYTF. In DNA form, the CDR3 reads TGTGCCAGCAGTGGGGTCTCGGACAGGAGAAACAACTATGGCTACACCTTC.

The chain is built from TRBV7-9 and TRBJ2-7, with D possibly matching TRBD1 (5 bases). V was cut by 5 bases and J by 0 bases, with 17 bases left in between. Germline CDR1 and CDR2: SEHNR and FQNEAQ (reference sequence). The CDR3 spans 16 residues. The CDR3 here is CASSPQWTWDSYEQYF. The CDR3 DNA reads as TGTGCCAGCAGCCCCCAATGGACATGGGACTCCTACGAGCAGTACTTC.

The chain recombines TRBV5-1 with TRBJ1-5; D not certain. Germline CDR1 and CDR2: SGHRS and YFSETQ. This CDR3 comprises 15 residues. Trimming shortened V by 0 bases and J by 0 bases, and 7 bases separated the two germline ends. This chain's CDR3 is CASSLVGGSNQPQHF. CDR3 nucleotide sequence: TGCGCCAGCAGCTTGGTTGGCGGTAGCAATCAGCCCCAGCATTTT.

The V call is TRBV2, the J call TRBJ1-4, with 9 bases that match TRBD1. Germline assignment: CDR1 SNHLY and CDR2 FYNNEI. This CDR3 comprises 16 residues. The V and J ends lost 6 bases and 2 bases, in that order; junction bases with no gene match: 7. The CDR3: CASSHGTGRTNEKLFF. CDR3 nucleotides: TGTGCCAGCAGCCACGGGACAGGGCGGACTAATGAAAAACTGTTTTTT.

V usage is TRBV3-1 (or the pseudogene TRBV3-2) and J usage is TRBJ2-5; possible D gene TRBD2, 7 bases. The CDR3 is made up of 16 amino acids. The V gene's germline CDR1 is LGHDT and CDR2 YNNKEL (reference sequence). Trimming shortened V by 1 base and J by 5 bases, and 17 bases separated the two germline ends. CDR3 sequence (DNA): TGTGCCAGCAGCCAAGGGGGGGGCCCCCCGTGGGAGACCCAGTACTTC. Translated: CASSQGGGPPWETQYF.

The chain has TRBV5-1 and TRBJ2-3, with TRBD1 as a possible D gene (6 bases). The CDR3 covers 13 residues. Trimming cost V 6 bases and J 5 bases, with 13 bases left between them. Germline CDR1 reads SGHRS; CDR2 reads YFSETQ. The CDR3 reads CASNEQGKDTQYF. The CDR3 DNA is TGCGCCAGCAACGAACAGGGTAAAGATACGCAGTATTTT.

This clone was counted a single time. The CDR3 sequence is CASSIAGTGSYEQYF. Written as DNA, the CDR3 is TGTGCCAGCAGTATAGCGGGGACCGGCTCCTACGAGCAGTACTTC. V gene TRBV6-2 or TRBV6-3 combines with J gene TRBJ2-7; 8 nucleotides line up with TRBD2. J was trimmed by 0 bases and V by 5 bases; bases with no gene match: 6. The CDR3 spans 15 residues. The germline V gene has CDR1 MNHEY and CDR2 SVGEGT.

V and J are TRBV4-1 and TRBJ2-5, with 9 bases fitting TRBD1. CDR3 size: 16 residues. Germline V gene lookup returns CDR1 MGHRA and CDR2 YSYEKL. Trimming removed 9 bases from V and 2 bases from J; junction bases left unmatched: 13. CDR3 DNA sequence: TGCGCCAGTAAGCCTCTGTGGGGACAGGGACAAGAGACCCAGTACTTC. Its translation: CASKPLWGQGQETQYF.

This clone was observed once. The J gene is TRBJ2-2, the V gene TRBV2; 7 nucleotides match TRBD1. CDR3 length equals 13 residues. Germline V gene data show CDR1 as SNHLY and CDR2 as FYNNEI. The trim removed 6 bases at V and 6 bases at J, leaving 4 bases unmatched. CDR3: CASRQGTSGELFF. The CDR3 region has the DNA TGTGCCAGCAGACAGGGGACGTCCGGGGAGCTGTTTTTT.

The chain recombines TRBV6-5 with TRBJ2-7; 7 nucleotides align to TRBD1. V shed 6 bases, J shed 4 bases, and the junction held 12 bases outside the gene matches. Germline V gene sequence: CDR1 MNHEY, CDR2 SVGAGI. The CDR3 totals 15 residues. CDR3 amino acids: CASSSVPGGLYEQYF. The CDR3 DNA reads TGTGCCAGCAGCAGCGTCCCAGGGGGATTGTACGAGCAGTACTTC.

V and J are TRBV19 and TRBJ1-1, with TRBD1 identical over 10 bases. The CDR3 sequence is 15 residues long. The junction had 8 bases not matched to a gene; V was cut back by 5 bases and J by 5 bases. The germline gives CDR1 LNHDA, CDR2 SQIVND (reference sequence). The CDR3 DNA reads as TGTGCCAGTAGTTCGCCCGGGACAGGGGAAACTGAAGCTTTCTTT. It translates to CASSSPGTGETEAFF.

This clone showed up just once. The chain recombines TRBV6-5 with TRBJ2-5; maybe TRBD1 (5 bases). Trimming left V 3 bases short and J 8 bases short, with 19 bases between. Germline CDR1 reads MNHEY; CDR2 reads SVGAGI. The CDR3 is 15 amino acids. The CDR3 sequence is CASSYRGAVQKTQYF. The CDR3 coding sequence is TGTGCCAGCAGTTATAGGGGTGCAGTCCAAAAAACCCAGTACTTC.

J is TRBJ1-4 and V is TRBV6-5; tentatively, D is TRBD1 (5 bases). This CDR3 spans 15 amino acids. V lost 0 bases and J 4 bases, leaving 9 bases between the germline ends. Germline V lookup: CDR1 MNHEY, CDR2 SVGAGI. The CDR3 DNA is TGTGCCAGCAGTTACTCGAACAGGTTTAATGAAAAACTGTTTTTT. Translated: CASSYSNRFNEKLFF.

V usage is TRBV2 and J usage is TRBJ1-2, with 7 bases matching TRBD1. This CDR3 is 15 amino acids long. The V segment lost 0 bases and the J segment 6 bases; nucleotides outside the gene matches: 7. Germline-derived CDR1 and CDR2 are SNHLY and FYNNEI. CDR3 in DNA: TGTGCCAGCAGTGAAGCCGGGACAGATACTAATGGCTACACCTTC. Amino acids: CASSEAGTDTNGYTF.